In its sample, the clone carrying this TCR beta chain was seen a few times. The antigen is not known. V shed 4 bases and J 4 bases; nucleotides not matched to a gene: 3. The CDR3 is 14 amino acids. Germline V gene lookup returns CDR1 SGHRS and CDR2 YFSETQ. This record comes from a study of shared clonotypes between healthy human individuals. Overall study findings and caveats: Blood alone was sampled, and tissue repertoires likely differ.

In the CD4+ fraction, cells were divided into CD45RA+ naive and CD45RA-negative memory subsets. Repertoires were generated with immunoSEQ multiplex PCR, while TCRdb's copy carries only in-frame clones and drops some. In the table there are roughly 2.4 million clones, roughly 95% of which are singletons. This chain links TRBV5-1 with TRBJ1-4; 8 bases match TRBD1. This TCR was sampled from a man between 18 and 29 years old in good health. The material sequenced was naive CD4+ T cells sorted from blood. The sample's subset: CD45RA+ positively selected. The CDR3 bases are TGCGCCAGCAGCCCGGACAGGGTTAATGAAAAACTGTTTTTT. This translates into CASSPDRVNEKLFF.